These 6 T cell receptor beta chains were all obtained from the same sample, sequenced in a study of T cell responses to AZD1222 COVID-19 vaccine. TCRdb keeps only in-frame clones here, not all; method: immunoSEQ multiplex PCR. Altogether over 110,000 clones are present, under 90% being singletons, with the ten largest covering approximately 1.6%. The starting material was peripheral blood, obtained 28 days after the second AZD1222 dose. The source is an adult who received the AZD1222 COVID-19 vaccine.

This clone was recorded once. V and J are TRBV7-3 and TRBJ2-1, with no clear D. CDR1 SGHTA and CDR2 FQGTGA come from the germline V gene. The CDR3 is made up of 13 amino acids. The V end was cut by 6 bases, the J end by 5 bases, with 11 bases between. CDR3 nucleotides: TGTGCCAGCAGTATCCCCCTGAACAATGAGCAGTTCTTC. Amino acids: CASSIPLNNEQFF.

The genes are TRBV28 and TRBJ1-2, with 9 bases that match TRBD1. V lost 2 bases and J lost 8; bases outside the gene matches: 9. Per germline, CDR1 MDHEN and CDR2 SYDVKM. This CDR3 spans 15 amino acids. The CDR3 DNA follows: TGTGCCAGCAGTTTAGTTTCGGGACAGGGCCGGGGCTACACCTTC. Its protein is CASSLVSGQGRGYTF.

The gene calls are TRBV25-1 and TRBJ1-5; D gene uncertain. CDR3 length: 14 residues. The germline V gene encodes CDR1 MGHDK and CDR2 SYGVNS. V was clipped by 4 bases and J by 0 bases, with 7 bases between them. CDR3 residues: CASSAGLSNQPQHF. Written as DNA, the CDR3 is TGTGCCAGCAGTGCAGGCCTTAGCAATCAGCCCCAGCATTTT.

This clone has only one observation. The CDR3 spells CASSGGGAGNEQFF. CDR3 coding DNA: TGTGCCAGTAGCGGCGGGGGGGCCGGGAATGAGCAGTTCTTC. The chain employs TRBV19 and TRBJ2-1; 9 nucleotides line up with TRBD2. The germline CDR1 and CDR2 sequences are LNHDA and SQIVND (reference sequence). The CDR3 contains 14 residues. The J segment lost 7 bases and the V segment lost 6 bases, leaving 7 bases of the junction unmatched.

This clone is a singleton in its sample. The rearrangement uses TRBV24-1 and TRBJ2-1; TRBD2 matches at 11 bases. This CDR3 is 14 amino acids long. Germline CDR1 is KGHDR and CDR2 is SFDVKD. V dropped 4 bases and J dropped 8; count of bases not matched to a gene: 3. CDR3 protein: CATSEASGRYEQFF. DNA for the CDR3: TGTGCCACCAGTGAGGCTAGCGGGAGGTATGAGCAGTTCTTC.

CDR3 in DNA: TGTGCCAGCAGGACTAGCGGGAGTTCAGATACGCAGTATTTT. It specifies CASRTSGSSDTQYF. V is TRBV7-3 and J is TRBJ2-3; 12 nucleotides agree with TRBD2. V trimming: 6 bases; J trimming: 4 bases; junction bases outside the gene matches: 2. Looked up from germline, CDR1 is SGHTA and CDR2 is FQGTGA. This CDR3 is built from 14 residues.